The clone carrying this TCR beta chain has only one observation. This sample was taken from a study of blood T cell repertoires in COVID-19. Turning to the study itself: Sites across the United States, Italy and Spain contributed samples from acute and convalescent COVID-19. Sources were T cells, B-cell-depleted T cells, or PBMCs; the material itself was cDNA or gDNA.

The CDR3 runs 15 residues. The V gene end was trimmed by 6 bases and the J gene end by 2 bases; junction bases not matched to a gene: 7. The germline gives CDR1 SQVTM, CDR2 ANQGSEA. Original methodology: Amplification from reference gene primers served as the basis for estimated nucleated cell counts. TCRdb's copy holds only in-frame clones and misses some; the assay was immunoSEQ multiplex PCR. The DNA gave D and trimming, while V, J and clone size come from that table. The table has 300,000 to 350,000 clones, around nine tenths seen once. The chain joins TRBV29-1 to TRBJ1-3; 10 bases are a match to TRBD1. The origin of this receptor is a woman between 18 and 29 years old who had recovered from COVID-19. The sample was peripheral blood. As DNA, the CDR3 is TGCAGCGTCGCACCCGGGACAGGGGCTGGAAACACCATATATTTT. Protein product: CSVAPGTGAGNTIYF.